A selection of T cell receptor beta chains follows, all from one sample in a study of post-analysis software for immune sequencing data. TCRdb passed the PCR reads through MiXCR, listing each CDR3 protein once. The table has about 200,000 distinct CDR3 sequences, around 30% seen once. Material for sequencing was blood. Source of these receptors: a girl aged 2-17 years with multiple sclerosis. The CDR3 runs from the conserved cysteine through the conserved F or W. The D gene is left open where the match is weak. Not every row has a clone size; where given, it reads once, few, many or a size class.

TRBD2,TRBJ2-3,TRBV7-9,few,CASSLPSGGRDTQYF,TGTGCCAGCAGCTTACCTAGCGGGGGGCGAGATACGCAGTATTTT
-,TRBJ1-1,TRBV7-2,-,CASSLVVQMNTEAFF,TGTGCCAGCAGCTTAGTAGTACAGATGAACACTGAAGCTTTCTTT
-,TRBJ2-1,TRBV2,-,CASRRERILYNEQFF,TGTGCCAGCAGGAGGGAGAGGATCCTTTACAATGAGCAGTTCTTC
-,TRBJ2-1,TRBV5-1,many,CASRGISRGSYNEQFF,TGCGCCAGCAGAGGGATCTCGAGGGGCTCCTACAATGAGCAGTTCTTC
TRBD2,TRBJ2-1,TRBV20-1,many,CSARVSAGVYEQFF,TGCAGTGCTAGAGTTTCGGCGGGAGTTTATGAGCAGTTCTTC
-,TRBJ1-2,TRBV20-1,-,CSASGILNRRYGYTF,TGCAGTGCTAGCGGGATCCTGAATAGAAGATATGGCTACACCTTC
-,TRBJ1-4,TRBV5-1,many,CASSARDFEGEKLFF,TGCGCCAGCAGCGCCCGGGACTTCGAGGGTGAAAAACTGTTTTTT
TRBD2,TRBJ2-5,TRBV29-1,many,CSVRGSTGGETQYF,TGCAGCGTGCGGGGGTCGACGGGAGGGGAGACCCAGTACTTC
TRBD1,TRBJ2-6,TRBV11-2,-,CASSSTGWSGANVLTF,TGTGCCAGCAGCTCGACAGGGTGGTCTGGGGCCAACGTCCTGACTTTC
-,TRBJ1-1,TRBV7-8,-,CASSLGWGGGTEAFF,TGTGCCAGCAGCTTAGGTTGGGGAGGGGGAACTGAAGCTTTCTTT
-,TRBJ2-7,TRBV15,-,CATSRVGDSVPYEQYF,TGTGCCACCAGCAGAGTCGGAGACAGCGTCCCCTACGAGCAGTACTTC
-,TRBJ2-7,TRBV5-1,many,CASPGTLSLYEQYF,TGCGCCAGCCCCGGGACTCTTTCCCTTTACGAGCAGTACTTC
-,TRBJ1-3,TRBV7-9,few,CASSLQGTSGNTIYF,TGTGCCAGCAGCTTACAGGGGACCTCTGGAAACACCATATATTTT
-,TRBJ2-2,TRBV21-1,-,CASSRTQNTGELFF,TGTGCCAGCAGCCGGACACAGAACACCGGGGAGCTGTTTTTT
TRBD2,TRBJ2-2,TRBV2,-,CASSSGVNTGELFF,TGTGCCAGCAGTAGCGGGGTGAACACCGGGGAGCTGTTTTTT
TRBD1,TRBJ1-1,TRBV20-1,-,CSAYRGRVAEAFF,TGCAGTGCTTACAGGGGGCGCGTGGCTGAAGCTTTCTTT
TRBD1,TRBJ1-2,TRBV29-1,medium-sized,CSVDRGLYGYTF,TGCAGCGTTGACAGGGGGTTGTATGGCTACACCTTC
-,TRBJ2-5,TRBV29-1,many,CSVIIGETQYF,TGCAGCGTTATTATAGGAGAGACCCAGTACTTC
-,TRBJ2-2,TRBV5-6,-,CASSSYRSTGELFF,TGTGCCAGCAGCAGCTACAGGAGCACCGGGGAGCTGTTTTTT
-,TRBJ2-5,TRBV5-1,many,CASSSQWYQETQYF,TGCGCCAGCAGCTCTCAGTGGTACCAAGAGACCCAGTACTTC
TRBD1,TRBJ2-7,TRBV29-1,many,CSVTGSHYEQYF,TGCAGCGTGACAGGGTCTCACTACGAGCAGTACTTC
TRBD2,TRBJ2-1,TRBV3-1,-,CASTSGTSGTNEQFF,TGTGCCAGCACCTCCGGGACTAGCGGCACCAATGAGCAGTTCTTC
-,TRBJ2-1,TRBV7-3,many,CASSASREDGEQFF,TGTGCCAGCAGCGCCTCAAGGGAGGATGGTGAGCAGTTCTTC
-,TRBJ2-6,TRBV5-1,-,CASEDKSSGANVLTF,TGCGCCAGCGAGGACAAAAGCTCTGGGGCCAACGTCCTGACTTTC
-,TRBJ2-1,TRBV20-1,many,CSARPDRSSYNEQFF,TGCAGTGCTAGACCTGACAGGAGCTCCTACAATGAGCAGTTCTTC
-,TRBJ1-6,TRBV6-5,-,CASSYSAGDGSPLHF,TGTGCCAGCAGTTACTCTGCCGGGGATGGTTCACCCCTCCACTTT
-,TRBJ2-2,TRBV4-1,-,CASSLGRGLNTGELFF,TGCGCCAGCAGCCTCGGCAGGGGTCTGAACACCGGGGAGCTGTTTTTT
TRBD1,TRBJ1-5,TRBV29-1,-,CSVGSGTVGQPQHF,TGCAGCGTTGGAAGTGGGACAGTAGGTCAGCCCCAGCATTTT
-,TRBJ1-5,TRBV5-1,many,CASSLAGREPQHF,TGCGCCAGCAGCTTGGCAGGGCGGGAGCCCCAGCATTTT
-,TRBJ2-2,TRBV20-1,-,CSARGDHSWLARTGGLFF,TGCAGTGCTAGAGGGGACCACTCTTGGTTGGCGCGGACCGGGGGGCTGTTTTTT
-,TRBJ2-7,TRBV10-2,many,CASSIIGALFYEQYF,TGCGCCAGCAGTATCATAGGGGCCCTCTTCTACGAGCAGTACTTC
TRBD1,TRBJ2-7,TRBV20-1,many,CSARDSGTEAYEQYF,TGCAGTGCTAGAGATTCCGGGACAGAGGCCTACGAGCAGTACTTC
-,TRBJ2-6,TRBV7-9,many,CASSSAWGAGANVLTF,TGTGCCAGCAGCTCTGCTTGGGGCGCTGGGGCCAACGTCCTGACTTTC
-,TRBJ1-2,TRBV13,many,CASSLASVANYGYTF,TGTGCCAGCAGCTTAGCCAGTGTGGCTAACTATGGCTACACCTTC
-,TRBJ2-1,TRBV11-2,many,CASSLGRISYNEQFF,TGTGCCAGCAGCTTAGGCAGGATCTCCTACAATGAGCAGTTCTTC
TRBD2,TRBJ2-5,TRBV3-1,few,CASGAGGQETQYF,TGTGCCAGCGGGGCGGGGGGTCAAGAGACCCAGTACTTC
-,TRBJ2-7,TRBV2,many,CASSEDVREQYF,TGTGCCAGCAGTGAAGACGTAAGGGAGCAGTACTTC